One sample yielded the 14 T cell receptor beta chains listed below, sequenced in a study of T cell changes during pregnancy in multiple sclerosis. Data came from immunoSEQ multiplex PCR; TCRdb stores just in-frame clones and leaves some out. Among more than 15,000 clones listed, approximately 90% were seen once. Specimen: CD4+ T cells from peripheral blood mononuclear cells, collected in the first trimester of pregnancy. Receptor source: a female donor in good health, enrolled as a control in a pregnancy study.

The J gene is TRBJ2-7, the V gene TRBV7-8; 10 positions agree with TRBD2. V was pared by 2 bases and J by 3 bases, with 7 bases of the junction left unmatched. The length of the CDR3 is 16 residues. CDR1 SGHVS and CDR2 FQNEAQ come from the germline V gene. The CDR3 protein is CASSLNRLAGDYEQYF. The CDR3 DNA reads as TGTGCCAGCAGCTTAAACCGTCTAGCGGGAGACTACGAGCAGTACTTC.

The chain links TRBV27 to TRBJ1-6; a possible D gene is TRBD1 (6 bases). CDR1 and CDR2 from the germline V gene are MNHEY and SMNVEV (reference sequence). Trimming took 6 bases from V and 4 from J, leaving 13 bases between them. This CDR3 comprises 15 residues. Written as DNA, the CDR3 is TGTGCCAGCAGGCCTAAACAGGGTTATAATTCACCCCTCCACTTT. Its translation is CASRPKQGYNSPLHF.

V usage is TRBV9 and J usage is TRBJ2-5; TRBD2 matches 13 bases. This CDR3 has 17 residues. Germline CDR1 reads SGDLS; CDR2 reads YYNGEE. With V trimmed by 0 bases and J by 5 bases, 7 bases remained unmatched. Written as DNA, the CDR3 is TGTGCCAGCAGCGTAGACACTAGCGGGGGGGCGAGGGAGACCCAGTACTTC. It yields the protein CASSVDTSGGARETQYF.

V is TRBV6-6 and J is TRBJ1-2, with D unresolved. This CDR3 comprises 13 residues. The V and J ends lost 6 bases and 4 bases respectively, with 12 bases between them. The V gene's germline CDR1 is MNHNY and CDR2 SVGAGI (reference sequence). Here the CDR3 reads CASSPVRSYGYTF. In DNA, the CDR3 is TGTGCCAGCAGCCCCGTCAGGTCCTATGGCTACACCTTC.

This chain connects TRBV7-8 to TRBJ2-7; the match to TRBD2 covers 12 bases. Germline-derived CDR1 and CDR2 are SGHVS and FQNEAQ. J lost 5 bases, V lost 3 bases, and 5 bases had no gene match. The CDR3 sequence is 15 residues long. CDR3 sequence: CASSFPGLAGNEQYF. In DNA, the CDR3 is TGTGCCAGCAGCTTCCCCGGACTAGCGGGAAACGAGCAGTACTTC.

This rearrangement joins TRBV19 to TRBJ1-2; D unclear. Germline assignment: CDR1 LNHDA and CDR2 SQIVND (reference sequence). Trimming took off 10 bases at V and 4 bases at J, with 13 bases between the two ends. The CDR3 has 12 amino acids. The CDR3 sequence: CATQREVYGYTF. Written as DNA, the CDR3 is TGTGCCACCCAGCGTGAGGTCTATGGCTACACCTTC.

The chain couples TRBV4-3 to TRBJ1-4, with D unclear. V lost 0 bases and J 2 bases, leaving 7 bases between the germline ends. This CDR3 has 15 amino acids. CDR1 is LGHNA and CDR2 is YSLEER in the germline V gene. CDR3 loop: CASSQEWATNEKLFF. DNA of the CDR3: TGCGCCAGCAGCCAAGAGTGGGCGACTAATGAAAAACTGTTTTTT.

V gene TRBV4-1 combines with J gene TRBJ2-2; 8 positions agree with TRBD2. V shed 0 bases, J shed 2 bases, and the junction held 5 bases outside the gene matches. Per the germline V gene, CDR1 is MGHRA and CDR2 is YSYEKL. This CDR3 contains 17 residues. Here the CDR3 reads CASSQDTSGSNTGELFF. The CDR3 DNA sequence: TGCGCCAGCAGCCAAGATACGAGCGGGAGCAACACCGGGGAGCTGTTTTTT.

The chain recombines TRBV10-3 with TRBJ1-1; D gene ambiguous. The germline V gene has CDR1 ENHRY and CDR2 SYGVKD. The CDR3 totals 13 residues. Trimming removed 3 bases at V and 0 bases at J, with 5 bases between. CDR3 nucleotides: TGTGCCATCAGTGATAGTATGAACACTGAAGCTTTCTTT. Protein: CAISDSMNTEAFF.

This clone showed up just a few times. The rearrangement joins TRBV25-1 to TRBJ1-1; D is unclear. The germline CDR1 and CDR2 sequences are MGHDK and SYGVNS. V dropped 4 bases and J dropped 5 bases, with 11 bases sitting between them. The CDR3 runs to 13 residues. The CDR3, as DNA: TGTGCCAGCAGTGCGGGGAGGCGGACTGAAGCTTTCTTT. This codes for CASSAGRRTEAFF.

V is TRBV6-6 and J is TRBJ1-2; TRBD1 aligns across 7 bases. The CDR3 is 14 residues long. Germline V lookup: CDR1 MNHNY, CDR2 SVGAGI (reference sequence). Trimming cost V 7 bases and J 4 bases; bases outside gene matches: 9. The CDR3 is CASTLGGASYGYTF. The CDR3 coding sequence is TGTGCCAGCACCCTAGGGGGCGCGAGCTATGGCTACACCTTC.

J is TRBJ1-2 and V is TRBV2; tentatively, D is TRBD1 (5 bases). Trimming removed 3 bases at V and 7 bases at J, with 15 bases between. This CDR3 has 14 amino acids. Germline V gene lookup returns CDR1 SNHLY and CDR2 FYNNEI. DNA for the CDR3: TGTGCCAGCAGTGACGTGGCAGGGCGGGGTGGCTACACCTTC. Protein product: CASSDVAGRGGYTF.

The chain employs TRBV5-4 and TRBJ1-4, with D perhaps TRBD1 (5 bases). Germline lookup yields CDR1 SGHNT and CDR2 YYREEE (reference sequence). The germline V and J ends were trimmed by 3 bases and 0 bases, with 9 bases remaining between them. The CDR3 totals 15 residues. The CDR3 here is CASSSPTATNEKLFF. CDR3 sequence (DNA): TGTGCCAGCAGCTCTCCGACAGCAACTAATGAAAAACTGTTTTTT.

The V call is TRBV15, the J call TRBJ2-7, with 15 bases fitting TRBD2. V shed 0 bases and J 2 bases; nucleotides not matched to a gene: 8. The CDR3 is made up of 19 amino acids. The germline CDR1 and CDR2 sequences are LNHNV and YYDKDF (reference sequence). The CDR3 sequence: CATSRDRTSGRVRAYEQYF. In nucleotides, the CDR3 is TGTGCCACCAGCAGAGACAGGACTAGCGGGAGGGTGAGAGCCTACGAGCAGTACTTC.